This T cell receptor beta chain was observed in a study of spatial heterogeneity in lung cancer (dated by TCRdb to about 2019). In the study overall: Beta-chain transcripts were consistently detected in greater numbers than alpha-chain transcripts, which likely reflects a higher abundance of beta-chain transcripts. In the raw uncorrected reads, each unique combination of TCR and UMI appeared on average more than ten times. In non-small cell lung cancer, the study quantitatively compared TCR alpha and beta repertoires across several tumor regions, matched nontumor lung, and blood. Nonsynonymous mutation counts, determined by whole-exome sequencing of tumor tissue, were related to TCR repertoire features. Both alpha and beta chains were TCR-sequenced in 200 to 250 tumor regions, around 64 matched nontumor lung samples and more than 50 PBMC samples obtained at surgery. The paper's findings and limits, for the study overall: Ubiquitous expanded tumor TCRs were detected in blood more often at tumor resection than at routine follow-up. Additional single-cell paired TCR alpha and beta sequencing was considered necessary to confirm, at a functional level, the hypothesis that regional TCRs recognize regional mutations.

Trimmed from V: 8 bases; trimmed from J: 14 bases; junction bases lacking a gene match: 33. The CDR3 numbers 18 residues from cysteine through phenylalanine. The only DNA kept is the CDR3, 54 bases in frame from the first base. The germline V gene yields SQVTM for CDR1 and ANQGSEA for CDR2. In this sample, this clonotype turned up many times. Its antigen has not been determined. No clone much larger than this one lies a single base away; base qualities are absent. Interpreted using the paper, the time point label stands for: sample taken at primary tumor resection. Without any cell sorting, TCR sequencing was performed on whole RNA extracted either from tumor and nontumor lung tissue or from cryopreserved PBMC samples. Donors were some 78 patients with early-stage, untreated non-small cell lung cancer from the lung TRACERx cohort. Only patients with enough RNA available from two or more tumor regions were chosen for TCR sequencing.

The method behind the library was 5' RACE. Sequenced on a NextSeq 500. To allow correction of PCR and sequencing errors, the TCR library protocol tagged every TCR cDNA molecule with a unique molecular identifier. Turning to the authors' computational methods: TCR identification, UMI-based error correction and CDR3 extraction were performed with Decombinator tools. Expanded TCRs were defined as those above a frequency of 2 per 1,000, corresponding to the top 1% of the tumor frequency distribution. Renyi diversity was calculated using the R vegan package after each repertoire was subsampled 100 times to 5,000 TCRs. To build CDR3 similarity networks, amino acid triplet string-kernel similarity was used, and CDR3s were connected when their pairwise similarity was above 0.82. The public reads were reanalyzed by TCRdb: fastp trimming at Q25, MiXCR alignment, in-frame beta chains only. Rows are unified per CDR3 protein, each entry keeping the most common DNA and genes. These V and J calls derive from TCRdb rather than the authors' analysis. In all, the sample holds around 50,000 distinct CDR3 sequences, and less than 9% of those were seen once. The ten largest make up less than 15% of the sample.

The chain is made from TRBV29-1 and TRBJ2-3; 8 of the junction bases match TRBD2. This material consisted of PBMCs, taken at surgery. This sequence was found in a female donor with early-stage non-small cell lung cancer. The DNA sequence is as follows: TGCAGCCCCTCGGGGGGGCCCTCGGCGCACAGCAATATACAATATAGGTATTTT. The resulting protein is CSPSGGPSAHSNIQYRYF.